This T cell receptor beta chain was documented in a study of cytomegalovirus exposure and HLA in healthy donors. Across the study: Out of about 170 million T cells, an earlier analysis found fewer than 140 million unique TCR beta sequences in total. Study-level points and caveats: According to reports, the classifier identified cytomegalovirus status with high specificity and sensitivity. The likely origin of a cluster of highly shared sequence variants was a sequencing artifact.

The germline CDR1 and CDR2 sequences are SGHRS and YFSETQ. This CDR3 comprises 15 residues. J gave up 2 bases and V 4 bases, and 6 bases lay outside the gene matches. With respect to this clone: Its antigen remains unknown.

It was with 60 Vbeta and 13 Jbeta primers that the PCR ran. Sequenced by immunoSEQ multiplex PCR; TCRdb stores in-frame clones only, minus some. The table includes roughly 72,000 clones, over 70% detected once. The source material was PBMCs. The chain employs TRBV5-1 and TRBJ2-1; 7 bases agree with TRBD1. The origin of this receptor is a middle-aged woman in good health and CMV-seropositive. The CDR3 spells CASSADRAPYNEQFF. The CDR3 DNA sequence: TGCGCCAGCAGCGCCGACAGGGCCCCCTACAATGAGCAGTTCTTC.